These 24 T cell receptor beta chains originate from one sample sequenced in a study of cytotoxic CD8 clonotypes in ibrutinib-treated CLL. This table comes from immunoSEQ multiplex PCR, and its TCRdb copy is limited to in-frame clones, with some not included. The repertoire holds some 200,000 clones, with roughly 77% as singletons. The input for sequencing was PBMCs, taken after 12 months of ibrutinib treatment. The source is a human donor with chronic lymphocytic leukemia.

This clone was seen a handful of times. The rearrangement links TRBV6-1 to TRBJ1-1, with unresolved D. Trimming left V 5 bases short and J 1 base short, with 8 bases between. CDR1 is MNHNS and CDR2 is SASEGT in the germline V gene. The CDR3 is made up of 13 amino acids. The CDR3 DNA follows: TGTGCCAGCAGTTTGACTGAGAACACTGAAGCTTTCTTT. This sequence encodes CASSLTENTEAFF.

This clone was seen a handful of times. This rearrangement joins TRBV7-8 to TRBJ1-5, with D hard to call. V was pared by 1 base and J by 3 bases, with 7 bases between. Germline V gene data show CDR1 as SGHVS and CDR2 as FQNEAQ. This CDR3 has 14 amino acids. CDR3 nucleotides: TGTGCCAGCAGCTTAGTGGTTACCAATCAGCCCCAGCATTTT. As protein: CASSLVVTNQPQHF.

As DNA, the CDR3 is TGCGCCAGCAGCCTCCTAGCGGCTAGCACAGATACGCAGTATTTT. This sequence encodes CASSLLAASTDTQYF. The genes are TRBV5-1 and TRBJ2-3, with 7 bases fitting TRBD2. The V and J ends lost 4 bases and 0 bases, in that order; junction bases with no gene match: 5. CDR1 and CDR2 (germline): SGHRS, YFSETQ. The CDR3 has 15 amino acids.

This rearrangement joins TRBV7-2 to TRBJ2-7, with 11 bases that match TRBD1. Trimming took 5 bases from V and 4 from J; bases not matched to a gene: 7. CDR1 and CDR2 (germline): SGHTA, FQGNSA. The CDR3 length is 15 residues. The CDR3 here is CASSQDRGRGYEQYF. The CDR3 DNA sequence: TGTGCCAGCAGCCAGGACAGGGGGCGCGGGTACGAGCAGTACTTC.

This clone has a handful of counts. This rearrangement joins TRBV18 to TRBJ2-7, with TRBD2 matching over 8 bases. The germline gives CDR1 KGHSH, CDR2 LQKENI. The trim removed 1 base at V and 7 bases at J, leaving 9 bases unmatched. The CDR3 is made up of 15 amino acids. The CDR3 reads CASSPRAGETREQYF. The CDR3 nucleotides read TGTGCCAGCTCACCACGAGCGGGAGAAACGCGGGAGCAGTACTTC.

In its sample, this clone was seen a few times. This chain uses TRBV27 with TRBJ2-1, with 7 bases aligning to TRBD2. The CDR3 contains 18 residues. Germline assignment: CDR1 MNHEY and CDR2 SMNVEV (reference sequence). Trimming removed 6 bases from V and 3 bases from J; junction bases left unmatched: 17. The CDR3: CASSPGPPSGRLYNEQFF. The CDR3, as DNA: TGTGCCAGCAGCCCCGGGCCCCCTAGCGGCCGACTCTACAATGAGCAGTTCTTC.

This clone was detected a few times. The gene calls are TRBV18 and TRBJ2-2; TRBD1 might be the D (6 bases). CDR3 size: 15 residues. The V gene's germline CDR1 is KGHSH and CDR2 LQKENI. V lost 1 base, J lost 4 bases, and 10 bases lay in between. DNA for the CDR3: TGTGCCAGCTCACCACGGGGGCAAGGCACCGGGGAGCTGTTTTTT. Translating gives CASSPRGQGTGELFF.

J is TRBJ2-1 and V is TRBV2, with D possibly matching TRBD2 (7 bases). CDR1 is SNHLY, CDR2 FYNNEI, per germline. V shed 3 bases and J shed 3 bases, with 15 bases lying between them. The CDR3 totals 16 residues. This CDR3 reads CASSEGGPLVYNEQFF. CDR3 nucleotides: TGTGCCAGCAGTGAGGGGGGGCCGCTAGTCTACAATGAGCAGTTCTTC.

V is TRBV7-9 and J is TRBJ2-1; 9 nucleotides match TRBD2. The CDR3 covers 15 residues. Germline loops: CDR1 SEHNR, CDR2 FQNEAQ (reference sequence). Unmatched junction bases numbered 5, after V lost 4 bases and J lost 4 bases. The DNA of the CDR3 is TGTGCCAGCAGCTCTACTAGCGGGCTTTACAATGAGCAGTTCTTC. Its protein is CASSSTSGLYNEQFF.

The chain uses TRBV28 and TRBJ2-7; 10 bases fit TRBD1. CDR3 length: 14 residues. V shed 6 bases, J shed 5 bases, and the junction held 7 bases outside the gene matches. From germline, CDR1 is MDHEN and CDR2 SYDVKM. Here the CDR3 reads CASSSGQGPHEQYF. The CDR3 DNA follows: TGTGCCAGCAGCTCGGGACAGGGGCCCCACGAGCAGTACTTC.

This chain connects TRBV6-6 to TRBJ1-1; D is possibly TRBD1 (5 bases). The CDR3 is made up of 16 amino acids. CDR1 and CDR2 (germline): MNHNY, SVGAGI (reference sequence). V was pared by 7 bases and J by 5 bases, with 23 bases between. The CDR3 DNA reads as TGTGCCAGCATCTTCTCACCGGGGCCGGGGGGGACTGAAGCTTTCTTT. Encoded protein: CASIFSPGPGGTEAFF.

The chain has TRBV5-1 and TRBJ1-1; tentative D call: TRBD1 (6 bases). The V gene lost 0 bases and the J gene lost 3 bases, with 15 bases spanning the gap. Per the germline V gene, CDR1 is SGHRS and CDR2 is YFSETQ. The CDR3 consists of 16 residues. CDR3 sequence reads: CASSLGHRDTDTEAFF. CDR3 sequence (DNA): TGCGCCAGCAGCTTGGGCCACCGGGACACAGACACTGAAGCTTTCTTT.

The chain is built from TRBV6-6 and TRBJ1-1; 7 bases map to TRBD1. J lost 7 bases, V lost 4 bases, and 6 bases had no gene match. Germline V gives CDR1 MNHNY, CDR2 SVGAGI (reference sequence). The CDR3 is made up of 13 amino acids. CDR3 loop: CASSSGQIIEAFF. CDR3 coding DNA: TGTGCCAGCAGTTCGGGACAGATCATTGAAGCTTTCTTT.

The sample holds a few counts of this clone. The V gene is TRBV27, the J gene TRBJ1-2; TRBD1 might be the D (6 bases). Germline V gene sequence: CDR1 MNHEY, CDR2 SMNVEV (reference sequence). CDR3 length: 13 residues. V was clipped by 2 bases and J by 8 bases, with 12 bases between them. CDR3 bases: TGTGCCAGCAGTTTACCGACAGGAAGGGGCTACACCTTC. Translation: CASSLPTGRGYTF.

The chain employs TRBV14 and TRBJ1-1, with D possibly TRBD1 on 6 matching bases. Between the trimmed V and J ends, which lost 2 bases and 0 bases, there was a span of 16 bases. In germline, CDR1 is SGHDN, CDR2 FVKESK. CDR3 length: 17 residues. The CDR3 sequence: CASSQPTGRALNTEAFF. For the CDR3, the DNA is TGTGCCAGCAGCCAACCCACAGGGAGAGCGCTGAACACTGAAGCTTTCTTT.

This clone was counted once. V gene TRBV6-5 combines with J gene TRBJ1-1; TRBD1 aligns across 8 bases. In germline, CDR1 is MNHEY, CDR2 SVGAGI. V dropped 5 bases and J dropped 4; count of bases not matched to a gene: 6. The CDR3 is made up of 14 amino acids. The CDR3, as DNA: TGTGCCAGCAGTCCCGACAGGGGAGTCACTGAAGCTTTCTTT. It yields the protein CASSPDRGVTEAFF.

The V call is TRBV9, the J call TRBJ1-2; no clear D gene. Germline CDR1 reads SGDLS; CDR2 reads YYNGEE. V lost 2 bases, J lost 2 bases, and 13 bases lay in between. This CDR3 region has 15 residues. For the CDR3, the DNA is TGTGCCAGCAGCGTCAGAGACGCAGGCAACTATGGCTACACCTTC. It codes for CASSVRDAGNYGYTF.

V is TRBV2 and J is TRBJ1-6; no clear D gene. The CDR3 spans 13 residues. Germline V gives CDR1 SNHLY, CDR2 FYNNEI. Trimming pared 3 bases from V and 8 bases from J, leaving 8 bases between. The CDR3 spells CASSDMIYSPLHF. The CDR3 nucleotides are TGTGCCAGCAGTGATATGATTTATTCACCCCTCCACTTT.

The chain has TRBV7-2 and TRBJ1-4, with TRBD1 matching over 8 bases. J gave up 3 bases and V 1 base, and 7 bases lay outside the gene matches. Germline V gene data show CDR1 as SGHTA and CDR2 as FQGNSA. This CDR3 is 17 amino acids long. The DNA of the CDR3 is TGTGCCAGCAGCTTAGGCAGGGGGCTTCGAGCTAATGAAAAACTGTTTTTT. Amino acids: CASSLGRGLRANEKLFF.

The gene calls are TRBV11-3 and TRBJ2-4; D is uncertain. From germline, CDR1 is SGHNT and CDR2 YENEEA. V dropped 5 bases and J dropped 9 bases, with 14 bases sitting between them. The CDR3 covers 13 residues. The CDR3 sequence: CASSLIASGIQYF. The DNA of the CDR3 is TGTGCCAGCAGCCTTATAGCCAGTGGCATTCAGTACTTC.

The rearrangement uses TRBV5-1 and TRBJ1-4, with 8 nucleotides matching TRBD1. This CDR3 has 15 amino acids. V was pared by 10 bases and J by 6 bases, with 14 bases of the junction left unmatched. Germline values: CDR1 SGHRS, CDR2 YFSETQ. The CDR3, as DNA: TGCGCCTCGCATCAGACAGGGGCCCTGCATGAAAAACTGTTTTTT. Translating gives CASHQTGALHEKLFF.

This chain connects TRBV30 to TRBJ1-5, with TRBD1 matching 8 bases. J was trimmed by 1 base and V by 1 base; bases with no gene match: 9. Germline V lookup: CDR1 GTSNPN, CDR2 SVGIG (reference sequence). The CDR3 has 17 residues. This chain's CDR3 is CAWSAPGGRWSNQPQHF. DNA for the CDR3: TGTGCCTGGAGTGCCCCAGGGGGCAGGTGGAGCAATCAGCCCCAGCATTTT.

This chain joins TRBV5-3 and TRBJ1-5; no definite D call. TRBV5-3 is identified as an open reading frame with a role that is uncertain. V gave up 5 bases and J gave up 4 bases, with 10 bases separating them. This CDR3 spans 13 amino acids. Here the CDR3 reads CARSRGWNQPQHF. CDR3 DNA: TGTGCCAGAAGTCGCGGGTGGAATCAGCCCCAGCATTTT.

The chain combines TRBV10-3 with TRBJ1-2; D perhaps matches TRBD1 (5 bases). Germline V gene data show CDR1 as ENHRY and CDR2 as SYGVKD. V was clipped by 10 bases and J by 4 bases, with 22 bases between them. CDR3 size: 15 residues. The CDR3 nucleotides read TGTGCCAGCTGTTTCAACGCCGGGACCCTCTATGGCTACACCTTC. It is translated as CASCFNAGTLYGYTF.